The next 25 T cell receptor beta chains were all read from a single sample in a study of OX40 agonist ivuxolimab in advanced cancers. The data were produced by immunoSEQ multiplex PCR, yet TCRdb's version contains in-frame clones alone and is incomplete. Of some 26,000 clones listed, about four fifths were seen once; the top ten hold around 33%. The sample was CD4+ or CD8+ T cells sorted from blood, taken in a trial of the OX40 agonist ivuxolimab. These receptors came from an adult with an advanced solid tumor such as melanoma, head and neck, liver or kidney cancer.

J is TRBJ2-3 and V is TRBV7-3; D remains ambiguous. Per germline, CDR1 SGHTA and CDR2 FQGTGA. The CDR3 runs 13 residues. The V gene lost 2 bases and the J gene lost 0 bases, with 3 bases spanning the gap. The chain's CDR3 is CASSLLSTDTQYF. The CDR3 coding sequence is TGTGCCAGCAGCTTACTAAGCACAGATACGCAGTATTTT.

This clone occurred many times. J is TRBJ2-2 and V is TRBV4-1; D not certain. Germline CDR1 and CDR2: MGHRA and YSYEKL. This CDR3 comprises 15 residues. Trimming shortened V by 3 bases and J by 3 bases, and 11 bases separated the two germline ends. CDR3 bases: TGCGCCAGCAGCCACCGCCAGGCGGACACCGGGGAGCTGTTTTTT. Translated, it gives CASSHRQADTGELFF.

The V gene is TRBV5-6, the J gene TRBJ2-2; D remains ambiguous. The CDR3 consists of 15 residues. V was cut by 4 bases and J by 5 bases, with 15 bases left in between. Looked up from germline, CDR1 is SGHDT and CDR2 is YYEEEE. The CDR3 loop reads CASSAAAVGTGELFF. CDR3 sequence (DNA): TGTGCCAGCAGCGCCGCTGCAGTTGGAACCGGGGAGCTGTTTTTT.

The chain recombines TRBV5-1 with TRBJ2-1; TRBD2 aligns across 12 bases. Germline lookup yields CDR1 SGHRS and CDR2 YFSETQ. V gave up 0 bases and J gave up 9 bases; unmatched junction bases: 4. The CDR3 consists of 15 residues. Here the CDR3 reads CASSLASGGASEQFF. Here the CDR3 DNA reads TGCGCCAGCAGCTTGGCTAGCGGGGGGGCCAGTGAGCAGTTCTTC.

V gene TRBV15 combines with J gene TRBJ2-1, with D perhaps given as TRBD1 or TRBD2 (5 bases each). The CDR3 covers 16 residues. V was trimmed by 1 base and J by 5 bases, leaving 15 bases between them. Germline CDR1 reads LNHNV; CDR2 reads YYDKDF (reference sequence). This chain's CDR3 is CATSRGRGGRDNEQFF. CDR3 coding DNA: TGTGCCACCAGCAGAGGTCGGGGCGGAAGAGACAATGAGCAGTTCTTC.

V and J are TRBV29-1 and TRBJ2-1; TRBD1 matches 8 bases. The germline gives CDR1 SQVTM, CDR2 ANQGSEA. The CDR3 spans 14 residues. V shed 7 bases and J 7 bases; nucleotides not matched to a gene: 12. CDR3 in DNA: TGCAGCGGATCCGGGACAGGCATTGGGAATGAGCAGTTCTTC. It yields the protein CSGSGTGIGNEQFF.

This chain uses TRBV15 with TRBJ1-1, with TRBD1 as a possible D gene (5 bases). This CDR3 is built from 12 residues. Per germline, CDR1 LNHNV and CDR2 YYDKDF (reference sequence). Trimming pared 8 bases from V and 0 bases from J, leaving 7 bases between. The DNA of the CDR3 is TGTGCCACCCAGGGACTGAACACTGAAGCTTTCTTT. This gives the protein CATQGLNTEAFF.

The rearrangement joins TRBV27 to TRBJ2-2; 8 bases line up with TRBD1. This CDR3 contains 15 residues. Looked up from germline, CDR1 is MNHEY and CDR2 is SMNVEV (reference sequence). Germline trimming cut 5 bases from V and 5 bases from J; bases unmatched to any gene: 7. The CDR3 is CASSLRQGWTGELFF. CDR3 in DNA: TGTGCCAGCAGTCTTAGACAGGGGTGGACCGGGGAGCTGTTTTTT.

The J gene is TRBJ2-1, the V gene TRBV30; tentatively, D is TRBD1 (7 bases). Trimming took 5 bases from V and 4 from J, leaving 15 bases between them. The germline V gene encodes CDR1 GTSNPN and CDR2 SVGIG (reference sequence). The CDR3 has 14 amino acids. CDR3 in DNA: TGTGCCTGGCGCGTGGAGGGGGCGTACAATGAGCAGTTCTTC. This codes for CAWRVEGAYNEQFF.

This clone was counted only a few times. The chain employs TRBV7-9 and TRBJ2-5, with D hard to call. CDR3 length equals 13 residues. V lost 5 bases to trimming and J lost 5 bases, with 12 bases between them. Germline CDR1 reads SEHNR; CDR2 reads FQNEAQ (reference sequence). The CDR3 protein is CASSPLVNETQYF. The CDR3 region has the DNA TGTGCCAGCAGCCCCCTGGTCAATGAGACCCAGTACTTC.

The chain employs TRBV7-9 and TRBJ2-1; D not resolved. Trimming left V 3 bases short and J 8 bases short, with 8 bases between. Germline V lookup: CDR1 SEHNR, CDR2 FQNEAQ (reference sequence). The CDR3 length is 12 residues. CDR3 DNA: TGTGCCAGCAGCTTTGGGTGGGATGAGCAGTTCTTC. Translated, it gives CASSFGWDEQFF. Variable domain in full (rest from reference TRBV7-9 and TRBJ2-1): DTGVSQNPRHKITKRGQNVTFRCDPISEHNRLYWYRQTLGQGPEFLTYFQNEAQLEKSRLLSDRFSAERPKGSFSTLEIQRTEQGDSAMYLCASSFGWDEQFFGPGTRLTVL.

The table lists this clone with a count of one. This chain joins TRBV13 and TRBJ2-1; 7 bases line up with TRBD2. The CDR3 is 13 residues long. With V trimmed by 5 bases and J by 6 bases, 4 bases remained unmatched. CDR1 is PRHDT, CDR2 FYEKMQ, per germline (reference sequence). CDR3 residues: CASSPGGINEQFF. CDR3 sequence (DNA): TGTGCCAGCAGCCCCGGGGGGATCAATGAGCAGTTCTTC.

V usage is TRBV7-2 and J usage is TRBJ2-7; TRBD1 matches 8 bases. CDR3 length: 15 amino acids. Germline CDR1 is SGHTA and CDR2 is FQGNSA. V dropped 1 base and J dropped 2; count of bases not matched to a gene: 4. CDR3 DNA sequence: TGTGCCAGCAGCTTAGTCGGGACAGGTACCTACGAGCAGTACTTC. Its protein is CASSLVGTGTYEQYF.

This clone showed up just a few times. The genes are TRBV5-6 and TRBJ2-3; D not certain. Germline CDR1 SGHDT, CDR2 YYEEEE. This CDR3 region has 15 residues. The V gene lost 0 bases and the J gene lost 0 bases, with 8 bases spanning the gap. The CDR3 bases are TGTGCCAGCAGCTTGGCCGACGGGAGCACAGATACGCAGTATTTT. Its translation: CASSLADGSTDTQYF.

The chain couples TRBV6-4 to TRBJ2-1; 7 bases match TRBD2. V lost 4 bases and J lost 6; bases outside the gene matches: 9. This CDR3 has 15 amino acids. Germline CDR1 MRHNA, CDR2 SNTAGT. For the CDR3, the DNA is TGTGCCAGCAGTGTAGAAAGCGGGATGGTCAATGAGCAGTTCTTC. The encoded protein is CASSVESGMVNEQFF.

This clone was seen only a few times. Germline is not matched at one junction end, which may reflect a read error. This chain connects TRBV5-1 to TRBJ1-2; 7 nucleotides match TRBD1. Germline V CDR1 and CDR2: SGHRS, YFSETQ. This CDR3 region has 13 residues. The CDR3 bases are TGTGCCAGCAGAATACAGGGGCACTATGGCTACACCTTC. It is translated as CASRIQGHYGYTF.

The V and J genes are TRBV28 and TRBJ2-7, with D possibly TRBD2 on 5 matching bases. This CDR3 contains 14 residues. Trimming removed 0 bases at V and 2 bases at J, with 8 bases between. Germline V CDR1 and CDR2: MDHEN, SYDVKM. The CDR3 loop reads CASSLWDGTYEQYF. The CDR3, as DNA: TGTGCCAGCAGTTTATGGGACGGGACCTACGAGCAGTACTTC.

The rearrangement uses TRBV13 and TRBJ2-3; 11 bases agree with TRBD2. Losses at the gene ends were 5 bases for V and 6 bases for J; bases not matched to a gene: 4. This CDR3 has 14 residues. Germline V gene sequence: CDR1 PRHDT, CDR2 FYEKMQ (reference sequence). CDR3 sequence: CASSIGTSGDTQYF. The CDR3 coding sequence is TGTGCCAGCAGCATTGGGACTAGCGGTGATACGCAGTATTTT.

The V call is TRBV2, the J call TRBJ2-3; TRBD2 is a possible D gene (6 bases). Between the trimmed V and J ends, which lost 4 bases and 3 bases, there was a span of 17 bases. The CDR3 consists of 16 residues. Germline CDR1 reads SNHLY; CDR2 reads FYNNEI. In nucleotides, the CDR3 is TGTGCCAGCAGTGGAGCGGCGGGGTGGGGGACAGATACGCAGTATTTT. This translates into CASSGAAGWGTDTQYF.

The CDR3, as DNA: TGTGCCAGCAGCCCAGGAAAGGTCGGGGAGCTGTTTTTT. Its protein is CASSPGKVGELFF. The chain has TRBV7-9 and TRBJ2-2; no reliable D call. In germline, CDR1 is SEHNR, CDR2 FQNEAQ (reference sequence). The length of the CDR3 is 13 residues. The ends were cut back, 5 bases at V and 7 bases at J, with 11 bases in the middle.

CDR3 sequence reads: CASRDLAGGRLDIQYF. CDR3 nucleotides: TGTGCCAGCAGAGACCTAGCGGGAGGTCGTTTAGACATTCAGTACTTC. The V and J genes are TRBV2 and TRBJ2-4; 11 nucleotides line up with TRBD2. This CDR3 has 16 residues. Trimming removed 6 bases from V and 8 bases from J; junction bases left unmatched: 12. Germline CDR1 is SNHLY and CDR2 is FYNNEI.

This clone has a single count. This sequence joins TRBV30 and TRBJ2-7; 10 nucleotides agree with TRBD2. V lost 7 bases and J lost 2; bases outside the gene matches: 2. Germline values: CDR1 GTSNPN, CDR2 SVGIG (reference sequence). This CDR3 has 12 residues. CDR3 nucleotides: TGTGCCTCGAGCGGGGGGGCCTACGAGCAGTACTTC. Translating gives CASSGGAYEQYF.

The chain is built from TRBV9 and TRBJ1-2; D is undetermined. From germline, CDR1 is SGDLS and CDR2 YYNGEE. Trimming shortened V by 4 bases and J by 3 bases, and 13 bases separated the two germline ends. This CDR3 spans 14 amino acids. The CDR3 sequence is CASSPPQDHYGYTF. CDR3 in DNA: TGTGCCAGCAGCCCCCCGCAGGACCACTATGGCTACACCTTC. The full variable domain, its missing parts supplied by reference TRBV9 and TRBJ1-2, is DSGVTQTPKHLITATGQRVTLRCSPRSGDLSVYWYQQSLDQGLQFLIQYYNGEERAKGNILERFSAQQFPDLHSELNLSSLELGDSALYFCASSPPQDHYGYTFGSGTRLTVV.

The chain carries TRBV6-1 and TRBJ2-1; maybe TRBD2 (7 bases). Germline V gene data show CDR1 as MNHNS and CDR2 as SASEGT. V gave up 0 bases and J gave up 4 bases, with 19 bases separating them. CDR3 length: 18 residues. This CDR3 is CASSEARRGGGPYNEQFF. CDR3 DNA: TGTGCCAGCAGTGAAGCGCGGAGGGGCGGGGGCCCATACAATGAGCAGTTCTTC.

The chain couples TRBV6-6 to TRBJ2-7; a weak D match, TRBD1 (6 bases). Germline V gene data show CDR1 as MNHNY and CDR2 as SVGAGI (reference sequence). The V end lost 11 bases, the J end lost 4 bases, and 18 bases lay between the germline ends. This CDR3 has 13 residues. The CDR3 DNA is TGTGCCGGGAGAGGGCAGGGGAGATACGAGCAGTACTTC. Residues: CAGRGQGRYEQYF.